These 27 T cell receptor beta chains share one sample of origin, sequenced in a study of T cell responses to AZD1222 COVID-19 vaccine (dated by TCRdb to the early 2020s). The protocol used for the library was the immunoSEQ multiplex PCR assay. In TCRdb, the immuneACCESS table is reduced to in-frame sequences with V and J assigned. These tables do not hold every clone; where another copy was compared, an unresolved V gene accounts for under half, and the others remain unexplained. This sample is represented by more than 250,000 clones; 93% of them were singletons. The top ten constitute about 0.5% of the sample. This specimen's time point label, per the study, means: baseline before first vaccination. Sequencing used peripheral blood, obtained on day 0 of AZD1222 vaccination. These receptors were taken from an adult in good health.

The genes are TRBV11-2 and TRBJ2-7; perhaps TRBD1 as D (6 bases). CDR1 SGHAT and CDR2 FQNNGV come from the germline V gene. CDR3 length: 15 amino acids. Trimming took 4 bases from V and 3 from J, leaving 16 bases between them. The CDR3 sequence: CASSSLATGNYEQYF. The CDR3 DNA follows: TGTGCCAGCAGCTCCCTCGCCACAGGGAACTACGAGCAGTACTTC.

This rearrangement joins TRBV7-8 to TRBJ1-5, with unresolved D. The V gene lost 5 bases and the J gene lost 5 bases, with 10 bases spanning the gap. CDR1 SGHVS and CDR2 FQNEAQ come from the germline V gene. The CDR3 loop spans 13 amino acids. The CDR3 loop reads CASSPGRHQPQHF. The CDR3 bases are TGTGCCAGCAGCCCCGGACGGCATCAGCCCCAGCATTTT.

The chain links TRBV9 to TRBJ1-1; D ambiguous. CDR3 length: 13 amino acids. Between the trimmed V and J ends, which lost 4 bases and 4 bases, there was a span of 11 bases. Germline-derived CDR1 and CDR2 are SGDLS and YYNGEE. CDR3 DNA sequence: TGTGCCAGCAGCCGAAACATTGGCACTGAAGCTTTCTTT. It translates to CASSRNIGTEAFF.

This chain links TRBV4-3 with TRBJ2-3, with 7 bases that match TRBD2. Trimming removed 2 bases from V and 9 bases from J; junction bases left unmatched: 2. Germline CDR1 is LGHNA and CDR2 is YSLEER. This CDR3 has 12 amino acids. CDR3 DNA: TGCGCCAGCAGCCAAAGAGCGGGAACGCAGTATTTT. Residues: CASSQRAGTQYF.

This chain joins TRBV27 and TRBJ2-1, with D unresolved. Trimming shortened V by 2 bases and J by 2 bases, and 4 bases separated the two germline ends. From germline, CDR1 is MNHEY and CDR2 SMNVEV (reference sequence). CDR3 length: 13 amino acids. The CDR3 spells CASSLDAYNEQFF. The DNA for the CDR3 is TGTGCCAGCAGTTTAGACGCCTACAATGAGCAGTTCTTC.

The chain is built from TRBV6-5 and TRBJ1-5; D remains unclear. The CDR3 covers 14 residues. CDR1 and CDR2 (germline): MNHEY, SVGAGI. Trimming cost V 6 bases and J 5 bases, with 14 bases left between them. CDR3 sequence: CASSPRRTDQPQHF. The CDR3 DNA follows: TGTGCCAGCAGCCCCCGGAGGACTGATCAGCCCCAGCATTTT.

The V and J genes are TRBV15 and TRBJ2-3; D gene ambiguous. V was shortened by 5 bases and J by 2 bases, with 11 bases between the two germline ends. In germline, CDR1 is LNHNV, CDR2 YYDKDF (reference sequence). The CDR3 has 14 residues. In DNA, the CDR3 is TGTGCCACCAGCCTCGAAAGGCCCACAGATACGCAGTATTTT. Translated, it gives CATSLERPTDTQYF.

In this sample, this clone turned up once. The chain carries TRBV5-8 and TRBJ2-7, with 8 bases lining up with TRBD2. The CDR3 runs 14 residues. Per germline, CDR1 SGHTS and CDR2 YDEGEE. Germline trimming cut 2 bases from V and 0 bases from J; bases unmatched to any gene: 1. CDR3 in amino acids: CASSFSGSSYEQYF. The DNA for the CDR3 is TGTGCCAGCAGCTTCAGCGGGAGCTCCTACGAGCAGTACTTC.

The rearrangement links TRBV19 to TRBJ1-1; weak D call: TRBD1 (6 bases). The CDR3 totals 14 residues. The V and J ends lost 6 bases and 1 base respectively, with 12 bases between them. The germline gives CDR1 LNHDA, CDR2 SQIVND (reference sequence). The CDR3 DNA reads TGTGCCAGTAGGGGCCGGGACACGAACACTGAAGCTTTCTTT. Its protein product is CASRGRDTNTEAFF.

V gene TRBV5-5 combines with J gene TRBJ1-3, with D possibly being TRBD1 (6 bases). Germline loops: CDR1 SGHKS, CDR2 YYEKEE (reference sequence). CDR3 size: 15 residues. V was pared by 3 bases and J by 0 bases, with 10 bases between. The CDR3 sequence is CASSSGQSSGNTIYF. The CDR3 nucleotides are TGTGCCAGCAGCTCTGGACAGAGCTCTGGAAACACCATATATTTT.

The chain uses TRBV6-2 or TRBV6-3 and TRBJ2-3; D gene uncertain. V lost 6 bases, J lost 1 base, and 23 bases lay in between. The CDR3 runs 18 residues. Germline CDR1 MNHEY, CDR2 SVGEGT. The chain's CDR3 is CASSSPLERPRGTDTQYF. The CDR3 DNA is TGTGCCAGCAGCTCCCCCCTAGAGCGCCCTCGGGGCACAGATACGCAGTATTTT.

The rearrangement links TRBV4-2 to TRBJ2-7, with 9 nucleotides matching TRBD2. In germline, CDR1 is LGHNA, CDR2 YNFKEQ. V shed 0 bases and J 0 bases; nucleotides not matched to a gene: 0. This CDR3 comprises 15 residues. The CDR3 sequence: CASSQDSGGSYEQYF. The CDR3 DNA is TGTGCCAGCAGCCAAGATAGCGGGGGCTCCTACGAGCAGTACTTC.

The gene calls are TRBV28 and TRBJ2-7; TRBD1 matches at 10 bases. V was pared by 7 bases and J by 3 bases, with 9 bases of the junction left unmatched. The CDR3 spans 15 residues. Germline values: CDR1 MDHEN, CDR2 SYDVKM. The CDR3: CASTAPGQGRYEQYF. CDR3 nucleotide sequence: TGTGCCAGCACCGCACCGGGACAGGGGCGCTACGAGCAGTACTTC.

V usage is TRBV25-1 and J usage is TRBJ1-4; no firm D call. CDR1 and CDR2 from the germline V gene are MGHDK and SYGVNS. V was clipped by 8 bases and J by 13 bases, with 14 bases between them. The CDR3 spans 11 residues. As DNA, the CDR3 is TGTGCCAGCCGGGAAAGTGGCGGACTGTTTTTT. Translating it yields CASRESGGLFF.

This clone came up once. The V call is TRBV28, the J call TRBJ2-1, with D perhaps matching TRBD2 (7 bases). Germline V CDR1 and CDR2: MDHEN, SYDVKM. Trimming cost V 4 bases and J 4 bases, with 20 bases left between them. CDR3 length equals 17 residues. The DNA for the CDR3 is TGTGCCAGCAGTTCCTACCGCGGGAGAGGGGGGTACAATGAGCAGTTCTTC. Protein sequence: CASSSYRGRGGYNEQFF.

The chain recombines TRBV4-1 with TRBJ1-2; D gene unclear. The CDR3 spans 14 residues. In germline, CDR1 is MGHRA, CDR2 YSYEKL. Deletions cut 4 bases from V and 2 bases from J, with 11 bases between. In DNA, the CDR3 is TGCGCCAGCAGCCTAGAGAGTCTAAACTATGGCTACACCTTC. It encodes CASSLESLNYGYTF.

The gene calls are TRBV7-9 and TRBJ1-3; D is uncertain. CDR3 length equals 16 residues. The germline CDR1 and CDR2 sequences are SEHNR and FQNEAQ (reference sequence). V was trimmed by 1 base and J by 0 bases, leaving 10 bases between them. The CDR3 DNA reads TGTGCCAGCAGCTTAGGCAGCCCATACTCTGGAAACACCATATATTTT. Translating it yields CASSLGSPYSGNTIYF.

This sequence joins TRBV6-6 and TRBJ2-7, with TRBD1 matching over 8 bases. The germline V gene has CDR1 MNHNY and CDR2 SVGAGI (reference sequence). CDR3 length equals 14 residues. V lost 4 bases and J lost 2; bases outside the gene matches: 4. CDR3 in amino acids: CASSSGQGPYEQYF. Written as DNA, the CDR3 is TGTGCCAGCAGTTCCGGACAGGGTCCCTACGAGCAGTACTTC.

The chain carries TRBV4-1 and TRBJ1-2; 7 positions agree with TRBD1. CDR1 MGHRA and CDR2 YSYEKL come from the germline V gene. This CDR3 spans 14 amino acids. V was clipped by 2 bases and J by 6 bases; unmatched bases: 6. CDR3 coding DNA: TGCGCCAGCAGCCAAAAGGACGGGACAGATGGCTACACCTTC. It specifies CASSQKDGTDGYTF.

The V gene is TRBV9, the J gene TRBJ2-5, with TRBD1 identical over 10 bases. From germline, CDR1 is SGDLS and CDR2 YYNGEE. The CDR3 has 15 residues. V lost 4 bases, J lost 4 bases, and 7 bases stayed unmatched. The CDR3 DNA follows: TGTGCCAGCAGCCCCTCTGACAGGGGGCGAGAGACCCAGTACTTC. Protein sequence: CASSPSDRGRETQYF.

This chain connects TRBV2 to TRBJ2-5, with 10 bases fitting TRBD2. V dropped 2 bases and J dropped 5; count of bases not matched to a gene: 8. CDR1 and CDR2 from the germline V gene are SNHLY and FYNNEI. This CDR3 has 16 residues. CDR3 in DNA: TGTGCCAGCAGTGAACCCCAGCGGGGGGGCCGCGAGACCCAGTACTTC. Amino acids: CASSEPQRGGRETQYF.

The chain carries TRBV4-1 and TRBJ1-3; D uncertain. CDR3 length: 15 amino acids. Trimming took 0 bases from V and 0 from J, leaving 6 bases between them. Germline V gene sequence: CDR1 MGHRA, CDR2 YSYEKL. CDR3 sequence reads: CASSQDSGSGNTIYF. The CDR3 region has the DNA TGCGCCAGCAGCCAAGATTCCGGCTCTGGAAACACCATATATTTT.

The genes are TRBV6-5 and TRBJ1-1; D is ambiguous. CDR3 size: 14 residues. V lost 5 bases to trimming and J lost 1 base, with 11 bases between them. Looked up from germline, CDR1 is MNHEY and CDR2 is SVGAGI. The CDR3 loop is CASSTGRANTEAFF. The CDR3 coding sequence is TGTGCCAGCAGTACCGGACGGGCGAACACTGAAGCTTTCTTT.

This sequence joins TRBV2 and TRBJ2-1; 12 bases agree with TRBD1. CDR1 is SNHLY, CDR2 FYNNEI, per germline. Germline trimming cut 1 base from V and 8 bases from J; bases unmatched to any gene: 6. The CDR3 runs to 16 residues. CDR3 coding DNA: TGTGCCAGCAGTGAAGTGTGGGGGACAGGGGGCGATGAGCAGTTCTTC. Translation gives CASSEVWGTGGDEQFF.

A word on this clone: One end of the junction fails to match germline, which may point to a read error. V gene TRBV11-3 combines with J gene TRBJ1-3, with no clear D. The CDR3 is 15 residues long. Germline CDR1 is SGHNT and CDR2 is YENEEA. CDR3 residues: CASSVDGTSGNTIYF. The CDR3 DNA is TGTGCCAGCAGCGTAGACGGAACCTCTGGAAACACCATATATTTT.

CDR3 sequence (DNA): TGTGCCAGCTCACCGACAGGGGATGGTTCACCCCTCCACTTT. It codes for CASSPTGDGSPLHF. This rearrangement joins TRBV18 to TRBJ1-6, with 8 bases lining up with TRBD1. Germline V gene data show CDR1 as KGHSH and CDR2 as LQKENI. The V and J ends lost 3 bases and 9 bases, in that order; junction bases with no gene match: 4. This CDR3 region has 14 residues.

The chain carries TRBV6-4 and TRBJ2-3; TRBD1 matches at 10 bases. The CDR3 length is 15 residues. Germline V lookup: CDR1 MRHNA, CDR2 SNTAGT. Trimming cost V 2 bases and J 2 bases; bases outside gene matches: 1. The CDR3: CASSDGTGDTDTQYF. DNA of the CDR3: TGTGCCAGCAGTGACGGGACAGGGGACACAGATACGCAGTATTTT.